This T cell receptor beta chain was sequenced in a study of technical replicates of blood from several donors. Produced via immunoSEQ multiplex PCR; TCRdb's table is partial and in-frame only. The sample yields around 67,000 clones, about nine tenths seen once. The CDR3 runs 15 residues. In germline, CDR1 is MNHNS, CDR2 SASEGT. Trimming cost V 0 bases and J 5 bases, with 10 bases left between them. Material for sequencing was T cells isolated from PBMCs. The chain recombines TRBV6-1 with TRBJ1-4; a possible D gene is TRBD1 (5 bases). This clonotype originated in a human donor in good health. The CDR3 sequence is CASSEALRGNEKLFF. CDR3 bases: TGTGCCAGCAGTGAAGCGCTTCGGGGGAATGAAAAACTGTTTTTT.